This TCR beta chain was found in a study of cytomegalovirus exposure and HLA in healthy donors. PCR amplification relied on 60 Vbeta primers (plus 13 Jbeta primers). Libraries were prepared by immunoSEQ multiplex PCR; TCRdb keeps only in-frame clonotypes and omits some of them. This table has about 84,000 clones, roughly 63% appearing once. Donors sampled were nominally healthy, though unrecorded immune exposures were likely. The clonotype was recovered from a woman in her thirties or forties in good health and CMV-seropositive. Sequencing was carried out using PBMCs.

The CDR3 spells CAWSVQGRNTEAFF. The CDR3 DNA follows: TGTGCCTGGAGTGTACAGGGTCGCAACACTGAAGCTTTCTTT. The genes are TRBV30 and TRBJ1-1; perhaps TRBD1 as D (6 bases). Germline V gene sequence: CDR1 GTSNPN, CDR2 SVGIG (reference sequence). V lost 0 bases and J lost 2, with 10 bases in between. The CDR3 is 14 residues long. The full variable domain, in which reference TRBV30 and TRBJ1-1 provide the parts outside the CDR3, is SQTIHQWPATLVQPVGSPLSLECTVEGTSNPNLYWYRQAAGRGLQLLFYSVGIGQISSEVPQNLSASRPQDRQFILSSKKLLLSDSGFYLCAWSVQGRNTEAFFGQGTRLTVV.